The T cell receptor (beta chain) described here comes from a study of T-cell memory formation after mild COVID-19. The CDR3 spans 14 residues. The V end was cut by 5 bases, the J end by 0 bases, with 9 bases between. Findings of the study overall: Clones that got smaller from day 15 to 85 had even CD4/CD8, while clones growing later tipped toward CD4+.

Of note for this clonotype: Antigen: not known.

5'RACE primed at constant segments yielded TCR alpha and TCR beta cDNA libraries bearing sample barcodes and UMIs. TCRdb reprocessed the 5' RACE reads via MiXCR and lists one record per CDR3 protein. The sample has about 500,000 distinct CDR3 sequences, just over 20% seen once; the top ten hold under 15%. The sequenced sample was PBMCs or a T cell subset sorted from them (not recorded which). The chain couples TRBV12-3 or TRBV12-4 to TRBJ2-3; D call uncertain. The sequence was collected from an adult woman who had mild COVID-19 (a few samples of this study predate the infection). Cell type and time point are not known. CDR3 in amino acids: CASSGVSSTDTQYF. For the CDR3, the DNA is TGTGCCAGCAGTGGGGTGTCTAGCACAGATACGCAGTATTTT.